The clone carrying this T cell receptor beta chain was seen only a few times. Its antigen remains unknown. The data were taken from a study of T cell repertoires in cytomegalovirus infection. Study at large: It can be stated that public TCR beta signatures indicated CMV infection as well as a matching HLA type.

TCRdb reprocessed the reads with MiXCR, giving one entry per CDR3 protein. This sample has hundreds of thousands of distinct CDR3 sequences, with roughly 24% found just once. Germline V CDR1 and CDR2: MNHEY, SMNVEV (reference sequence). Losses at the gene ends were 2 bases for V and 5 bases for J; bases not matched to a gene: 8. CDR3 length: 18 amino acids. Study-level points and caveats: Of the TCR beta families, the public ones yielded a cumulative frequency that identified carriers of CMV plus the relevant HLA.

Material: CD8+ T cells from PBMCs. The chain is built from TRBV27 and TRBJ2-1; the match to TRBD2 covers 14 bases. The TCR sequence derives from a human donor in good health (CMV status not recorded). Some clones in this sample may be carry-over from other donors' samples. DNA for the CDR3: TGTGCCAGCAGTTTACTAAGACTAGCGGGGGGGCTGGACAATGAGCAGTTCTTC. Protein product: CASSLLRLAGGLDNEQFF.